These 9 T cell receptor beta chains were all obtained from the same sample, sequenced in a study of cytomegalovirus exposure and HLA in healthy donors. The PCR ran on 60 Vbeta and 13 Jbeta primers. Method: immunoSEQ multiplex PCR; TCRdb's copy keeps in-frame clones and lacks some. The sample lists under 150,000 clones, about 80% occurring once. Sequenced: PBMCs. All receptors come from a human donor in good health.

A single count supports this clone. V and J are TRBV6-1 and TRBJ2-2; D is perhaps TRBD2 (6 bases). CDR3 length: 13 residues. Germline loops: CDR1 MNHNS, CDR2 SASEGT. V was clipped by 7 bases and J by 5 bases, with 11 bases between them. This CDR3 reads CASITRETGELFF. In DNA, the CDR3 is TGTGCCAGCATTACCCGGGAGACCGGGGAGCTGTTTTTT.

This chain uses TRBV7-9 with TRBJ1-1; D might be TRBD1 (5 bases). This CDR3 comprises 14 residues. Trimming stripped 5 bases from V and 4 bases from J, with 14 bases between. Germline lookup yields CDR1 SEHNR and CDR2 FQNEAQ (reference sequence). The CDR3 DNA follows: TGTGCCAGCAGCCTGGACCGCGGGGCCACTGAAGCTTTCTTT. Residues: CASSLDRGATEAFF.

The chain carries TRBV27 and TRBJ2-7; 15 bases are shared with TRBD2. The CDR3 covers 14 residues. The V and J ends lost 5 bases and 10 bases, in that order; junction bases with no gene match: 6. Germline V CDR1 and CDR2: MNHEY, SMNVEV (reference sequence). For the CDR3, the DNA is TGTGCCAGCAGTCCGGGACTAGCGGGGGGCCACCAGTACTTC. Translation: CASSPGLAGGHQYF.

This chain links TRBV7-9 with TRBJ2-7, with 9 nucleotides matching TRBD1. This CDR3 has 15 residues. Trimming cost V 10 bases and J 4 bases; bases outside gene matches: 14. Germline V lookup: CDR1 SEHNR, CDR2 FQNEAQ (reference sequence). CDR3 bases: TGTGCCACTAGGACAGGGGACGAGAAGATTTACGAGCAGTACTTC. Amino acid sequence: CATRTGDEKIYEQYF.

The chain couples TRBV5-1 to TRBJ2-1; 12 bases line up with TRBD2. The germline V gene has CDR1 SGHRS and CDR2 YFSETQ. V was pared by 1 base and J by 7 bases, with 9 bases of the junction left unmatched. The CDR3 is made up of 17 amino acids. The CDR3 protein is CASSLTLAGGMGNEQFF. The CDR3 DNA sequence: TGCGCCAGCAGCTTGACACTAGCGGGGGGCATGGGGAATGAGCAGTTCTTC.

The rearrangement uses TRBV2 and TRBJ1-5; tentative D call: TRBD1 (5 bases). Per germline, CDR1 SNHLY and CDR2 FYNNEI. V was shortened by 0 bases and J by 7 bases, with 16 bases between the two germline ends. There are 16 residues in the CDR3. CDR3 region: CASSEARARGGQPQHF. CDR3 sequence (DNA): TGTGCCAGCAGTGAAGCGCGGGCACGCGGGGGACAGCCCCAGCATTTT.

The chain employs TRBV6-5 and TRBJ1-5, with D uncertain. The V end was cut by 2 bases, the J end by 6 bases, with 8 bases between. CDR3 size: 13 residues. Germline V gene lookup returns CDR1 MNHEY and CDR2 SVGAGI. CDR3 residues: CASSYGGSQPQHF. The CDR3 DNA reads as TGTGCCAGCAGTTACGGTGGTAGTCAGCCCCAGCATTTT.

The chain is built from TRBV27 and TRBJ1-6; weak D call: TRBD1 (5 bases). The CDR3 has 13 residues. Trimming shortened V by 7 bases and J by 9 bases, and 13 bases separated the two germline ends. Germline loops: CDR1 MNHEY, CDR2 SMNVEV (reference sequence). The DNA for the CDR3 is TGTGCCAGCACTACCGCAGGGATTTCACCCCTCCACTTT. Translated, it gives CASTTAGISPLHF.

The chain links TRBV5-4 to TRBJ2-7; D perhaps matches TRBD1 (5 bases). The V gene's germline CDR1 is SGHNT and CDR2 YYREEE (reference sequence). The V end was cut by 2 bases, the J end by 3 bases, with 9 bases between. The CDR3 has 13 amino acids. Written as DNA, the CDR3 is TGTGCCAGCAGCTTCGACCAGGGCTACGAGCAGTACTTC. Translation gives CASSFDQGYEQYF.